These 5 T cell receptor beta chains were all obtained from the same sample, sequenced in a study of blood T cells in healthy people across ages. Using a J-beta primer mix together with a sample-barcoded 5' primer, a second PCR was run for about 6 to 11 cycles. Each CDR3 protein gets one entry after TCRdb re-called the 5' RACE reads with MiXCR. This table has around 580,000 distinct CDR3 sequences, 40% to 50% appearing once. Sequencing used blood. The receptors derive from a man older than 75 in good health.

This clonotype was picked up many times. The chain links TRBV6-5 to TRBJ2-4, with D possibly TRBD2 on 7 matching bases. CDR1 MNHEY and CDR2 SVGAGI come from the germline V gene. The CDR3 consists of 13 residues. V lost 4 bases and J 12 bases, leaving 16 bases between the germline ends. The CDR3 is CASSFGGGVGQYF. The CDR3, as DNA: TGTGCCAGCAGTTTCGGAGGGGGGGTCGGTCAGTACTTC.

CDR3 region: CASHGTSGTQYYNEQFF. CDR3 bases: TGCGCCAGCCACGGGACTAGCGGGACGCAATACTACAATGAGCAGTTCTTC. The genes are TRBV5-1 and TRBJ2-1; 13 nucleotides align to TRBD2. The CDR3 length is 17 residues. V gave up 7 bases and J gave up 3 bases; unmatched junction bases: 10. Germline CDR1 SGHRS, CDR2 YFSETQ.

This clonotype was seen only once. The chain employs TRBV20-1 and TRBJ2-6, with 9 positions matching TRBD1. CDR1 and CDR2 from the germline V gene are DFQATT and SNEGSKA (reference sequence). The junction had 9 bases not matched to a gene; V was cut back by 3 bases and J by 0 bases. The CDR3 extends over 18 amino acids. The CDR3 spells CSARRAGTGSSGANVLTF. The CDR3 region has the DNA TGCAGTGCTAGGAGAGCCGGGACAGGGTCCTCTGGGGCCAACGTCCTGACTTTC.

This clonotype was seen ten or more times. This sequence joins TRBV10-3 and TRBJ2-1; no definite D call. Germline V gene lookup returns CDR1 ENHRY and CDR2 SYGVKD. The V end lost 4 bases, the J end lost 8 bases, and 15 bases lay between the germline ends. This CDR3 comprises 14 residues. CDR3 sequence reads: CAISASVTVDEQFF. The CDR3 DNA is TGTGCCATCAGTGCGTCGGTCACCGTCGATGAGCAGTTCTTC.

The V gene is TRBV20-1, the J gene TRBJ1-4, with D perhaps matching TRBD1 (5 bases). Germline assignment: CDR1 DFQATT and CDR2 SNEGSKA (reference sequence). The CDR3 runs 14 residues. The V end was cut by 1 base, the J end by 8 bases, with 14 bases between. CDR3 in amino acids: CSARVQRGGEKLFF. In nucleotides, the CDR3 is TGCAGTGCTAGAGTACAGCGGGGCGGGGAAAAACTGTTTTTT.